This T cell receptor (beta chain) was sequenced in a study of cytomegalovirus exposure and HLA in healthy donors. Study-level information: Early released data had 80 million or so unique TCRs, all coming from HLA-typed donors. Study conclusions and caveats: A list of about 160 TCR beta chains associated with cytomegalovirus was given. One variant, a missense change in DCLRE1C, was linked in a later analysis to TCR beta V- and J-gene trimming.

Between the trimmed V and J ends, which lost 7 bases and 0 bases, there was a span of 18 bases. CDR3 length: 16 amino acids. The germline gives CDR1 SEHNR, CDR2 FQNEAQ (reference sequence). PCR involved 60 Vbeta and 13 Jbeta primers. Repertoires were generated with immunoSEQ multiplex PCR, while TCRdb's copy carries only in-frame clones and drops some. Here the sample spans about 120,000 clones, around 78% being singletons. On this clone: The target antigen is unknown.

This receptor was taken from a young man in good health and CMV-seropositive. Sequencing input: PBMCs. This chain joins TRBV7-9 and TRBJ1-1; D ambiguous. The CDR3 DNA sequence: TGTGCCAGCAACACCTACAGCCTAAAGATGAACACTGAAGCTTTCTTT. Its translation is CASNTYSLKMNTEAFF.